This TCR beta chain was documented in a study of shared clonotypes between healthy human individuals. Study-wide context: Ranging from 18 to 49 in age, donors were a couple of women and three men. Study-level points and caveats: Estimated richness was generally greater in naive than memory subsets. Rarefaction analysis demonstrated incomplete sorted-subset sequencing notwithstanding large depth. Blood alone was sampled, and tissue repertoires likely differ.

Data came from immunoSEQ multiplex PCR; TCRdb stores just in-frame clones and leaves some out. The sample includes under 550,000 clones, approximately 95% seen only once; the top ten take less than 0.06%. V lost 1 base, J lost 2 bases, and 10 bases lay in between. The CDR3 totals 15 residues. Germline CDR1 is SEHNR and CDR2 is FQNEAQ (reference sequence). Worth noting for this clone: Its antigen remains unidentified.

The chain employs TRBV7-9 and TRBJ2-3, with D tentatively TRBD1 (6 bases). Sequences were obtained from naive CD4+ T cells sorted from blood. Subset noted: CD45RA+ positively selected. This TCR was sampled from a woman between 25 and 40 years old in good health. The CDR3 nucleotides are TGTGCCAGCAGCTTAGGGTGGGGGCCCACAGATACGCAGTATTTT. Translated: CASSLGWGPTDTQYF.